The sequence of this TCR beta chain was determined in a study of T cells in pancreatic ductal adenocarcinoma. General observations from the study: Enrichment of CD45RO+ effector over naive T cells in tumors may bias clonality. The resected cohort was biased toward the minority with early-stage disease. Mean clonality was roughly 0.1 in tumors and roughly 0.07 in blood, not significantly different. Tumor samples had fewer productive templates and roughly 7.3-fold fewer unique clonotypes than blood.

On this clone itself: No antigen is known for it.

Clones were read by immunoSEQ multiplex PCR, and TCRdb kept only the in-frame ones, dropping some. The sample yields 5,000 or so clones, approximately 70% seen once. The selected patients with pancreatic ductal adenocarcinoma had surgery but no neoadjuvant therapy. The CDR3 contains 16 residues. Germline assignment: CDR1 SGHAT and CDR2 FQNNGV. V lost 1 base and J 3 bases, leaving 10 bases between the germline ends. The chain has TRBV11-2 and TRBJ1-6; D unclear. The specimen was pancreatic tumor tissue. This TCR was recovered from a human donor with pancreatic ductal adenocarcinoma. CDR3 loop: CASSLARGVYNSPLHF. CDR3 DNA sequence: TGTGCCAGCAGCTTAGCACGGGGAGTCTATAATTCACCCCTCCACTTT.